These 13 T cell receptor beta chains were sequenced from one sample in a study of blood T cell repertoires in COVID-19. The method was immunoSEQ multiplex PCR; TCRdb's version includes in-frame clones alone and lacks a portion of them. Of 25,000 to 30,000 clones detected, around 80% appear once; the ten largest clones hold 40% to 55%. Sequences were obtained from peripheral blood. Receptors originate from a woman in her seventies with acute or convalescent COVID-19.

The chain uses TRBV4-2 and TRBJ2-5; 7 positions match TRBD2. V shed 8 bases and J 5 bases; nucleotides not matched to a gene: 11. The CDR3 has 14 amino acids. Germline loops: CDR1 LGHNA, CDR2 YNFKEQ. CDR3 in DNA: TGTGCCAGCGCCGTGGGGGGGGAATCGGAGACCCAGTACTTC. Translating gives CASAVGGESETQYF.

The chain combines TRBV6-5 with TRBJ2-2; D remains unclear. The CDR3 has 16 residues. V shed 0 bases and J shed 4 bases, with 12 bases lying between them. The germline CDR1 and CDR2 sequences are MNHEY and SVGAGI. Written as DNA, the CDR3 is TGTGCCAGCAGTTACTCCCCGGTGGAGATCACCGGGGAGCTGTTTTTT. Translated, it gives CASSYSPVEITGELFF.

Regarding this clone: The junction departs from the called germline gene at one end, perhaps through a read error. The chain employs TRBV12-3 or TRBV12-4 and TRBJ1-4, with 7 bases fitting TRBD1. This CDR3 is 12 amino acids long. For the CDR3, the DNA is TGTGCCAGCAGTTGGGGGACAGATTCCCCTCTTTTT. Translation: CASSWGTDSPLF.

This sequence joins TRBV6-5 and TRBJ1-2, with 9 bases lining up with TRBD1. The germline V gene has CDR1 MNHEY and CDR2 SVGAGI. The CDR3 spans 16 residues. V was pared by 4 bases and J by 4 bases, with 10 bases of the junction left unmatched. In DNA form, the CDR3 reads TGTGCCAGCAGTTCCGGGACAGGGACAGTCGGCTATGGCTACACCTTC. This codes for CASSSGTGTVGYGYTF.

J is TRBJ1-2 and V is TRBV4-2; weak D call: TRBD1 (5 bases). The CDR3 consists of 14 residues. The V end was cut by 0 bases, the J end by 7 bases, with 12 bases between. Germline V gene lookup returns CDR1 LGHNA and CDR2 YNFKEQ. The CDR3 DNA reads TGTGCCAGCAGCCAAGATAGGGGCAATCGTGGCTACACCTTC. This gives the protein CASSQDRGNRGYTF.

This clone was counted a single time. The chain is built from TRBV6-4 and TRBJ2-2; D is perhaps TRBD2 (5 bases). Germline V gene data show CDR1 as MRHNA and CDR2 as SNTAGT. V lost 3 bases, J lost 6 bases, and 17 bases lay in between. The CDR3 sequence is 16 residues long. CDR3 nucleotides: TGTGCCAGCAGTGAACTGCTGGCTTTTAGCGCCGGGGAGCTGTTTTTT. It specifies CASSELLAFSAGELFF.

The genes are TRBV19 and TRBJ2-2; 8 nucleotides agree with TRBD1. V gave up 0 bases and J gave up 0 bases; unmatched junction bases: 3. The CDR3 is 17 residues long. Looked up from germline, CDR1 is LNHDA and CDR2 is SQIVND (reference sequence). The CDR3 region has the DNA TGTGCCAGTAGTATAGATTCGACAGGGGCGAACACCGGGGAGCTGTTTTTT. It encodes CASSIDSTGANTGELFF.

The chain combines TRBV7-2 with TRBJ2-2; perhaps TRBD2 as D (5 bases). The V and J ends lost 5 bases and 4 bases respectively, with 17 bases between them. Looked up from germline, CDR1 is SGHTA and CDR2 is FQGNSA. This CDR3 spans 16 amino acids. CDR3 DNA sequence: TGTGCCAGCAGCCCGAGACTACCCCCGAGCACCGGGGAGCTGTTTTTT. It specifies CASSPRLPPSTGELFF.

V gene TRBV28 combines with J gene TRBJ2-6; 7 bases line up with TRBD2. The germline V gene has CDR1 MDHEN and CDR2 SYDVKM. The CDR3 covers 17 residues. The V and J ends lost 5 bases and 0 bases, in that order; junction bases with no gene match: 7. The CDR3 spells CASSRGDGFSGANVLTF. CDR3 DNA: TGTGCCAGCAGTCGGGGGGACGGGTTCTCTGGGGCCAACGTCCTGACTTTC.

This clone was counted a single time. The chain links TRBV5-1 to TRBJ2-1; D gene unclear. V was cut by 3 bases and J by 4 bases, with 11 bases left in between. The CDR3 sequence is 14 residues long. Germline assignment: CDR1 SGHRS and CDR2 YFSETQ. In nucleotides, the CDR3 is TGCGCCAGCAGCTCGGAGAGTTGGTACAATGAGCAGTTCTTC. Translation gives CASSSESWYNEQFF.

The V gene is TRBV7-9, the J gene TRBJ2-1; no clear D. Germline V gene lookup returns CDR1 SEHNR and CDR2 FQNEAQ (reference sequence). With 2 bases removed from V and 6 bases from J, the gap between germline ends came to 11 bases. The CDR3 is made up of 14 amino acids. CDR3 nucleotides: TGTGCCAGCAGCTTATCCGGTCCACGCAATGAGCAGTTCTTC. This translates into CASSLSGPRNEQFF.

This clone was seen just once. The chain joins TRBV28 to TRBJ1-5, with D unclear. Germline CDR1 and CDR2: MDHEN and SYDVKM. Trimming pared 6 bases from V and 4 bases from J, leaving 10 bases between. The CDR3 consists of 13 residues. CDR3 nucleotides: TGTGCCAGCAGGGTCCGGGGAAATCAGCCCCAGCATTTT. Its translation is CASRVRGNQPQHF.

V usage is TRBV28 and J usage is TRBJ1-1; TRBD1 might be the D (5 bases). Germline CDR1 MDHEN, CDR2 SYDVKM. V dropped 7 bases and J dropped 1 base, with 10 bases sitting between them. This CDR3 spans 13 amino acids. The CDR3 loop reads CASMYTGNTEAFF. The CDR3, as DNA: TGTGCCAGCATGTACACAGGGAACACTGAAGCTTTCTTT.